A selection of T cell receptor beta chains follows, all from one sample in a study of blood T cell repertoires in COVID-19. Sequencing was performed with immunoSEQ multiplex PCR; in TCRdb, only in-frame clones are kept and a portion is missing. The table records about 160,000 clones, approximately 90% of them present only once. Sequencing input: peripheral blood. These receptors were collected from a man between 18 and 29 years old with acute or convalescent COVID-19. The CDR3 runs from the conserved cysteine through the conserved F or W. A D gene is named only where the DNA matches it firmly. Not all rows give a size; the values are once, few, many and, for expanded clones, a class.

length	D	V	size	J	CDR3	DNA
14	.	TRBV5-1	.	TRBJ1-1	CASSFLQGNTEAFF	TGCGCCAGCAGCTTTCTACAGGGGAACACTGAAGCTTTCTTT
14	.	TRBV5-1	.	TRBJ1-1	CASSSSGGNTEAFF	TGCGCCAGCAGCTCCTCCGGAGGGAACACTGAAGCTTTCTTT
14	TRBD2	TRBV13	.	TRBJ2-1	CASSSLSGSNEQFF	TGTGCCAGCAGCTCCCTTAGCGGGAGTAATGAGCAGTTCTTC
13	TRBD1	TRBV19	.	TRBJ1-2	CASSIGTAHGYTF	TGTGCCAGTAGTATCGGGACAGCGCATGGCTACACCTTC
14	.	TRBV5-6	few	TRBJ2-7	CASSSSGTAGEQYF	TGTGCCAGCAGCTCATCCGGGACTGCGGGCGAGCAGTACTTC
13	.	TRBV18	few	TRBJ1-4	CASGTEEGEKLFF	TGTGCCAGCGGCACGGAAGAGGGTGAAAAACTGTTTTTT
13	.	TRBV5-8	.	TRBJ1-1	CASSLRGGREAFF	TGTGCCAGCAGCTTGCGGGGGGGTCGTGAAGCTTTCTTT
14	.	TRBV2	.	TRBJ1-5	CASSEWTANQPQHF	TGTGCCAGCAGTGAATGGACAGCCAATCAGCCCCAGCATTTT
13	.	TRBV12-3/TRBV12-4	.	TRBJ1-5	CASSFGSQGAQHF	TGTGCCAGCAGTTTCGGCAGTCAAGGGGCCCAGCATTTT
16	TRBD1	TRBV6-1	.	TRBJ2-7	CASSDYPGTGNYEQYF	TGTGCCAGCAGTGACTACCCCGGGACAGGGAACTACGAGCAGTACTTC
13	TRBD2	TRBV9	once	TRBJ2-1	CASSVGDSGKQFF	TGTGCCAGCAGCGTAGGGGATAGCGGGAAGCAGTTCTTC
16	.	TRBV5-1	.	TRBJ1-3	CASSLDALPSGNTIYF	TGCGCCAGCAGCTTGGATGCGTTACCTTCTGGAAACACCATATATTTT
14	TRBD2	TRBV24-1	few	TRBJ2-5	CATSDAAGVKTQYF	TGTGCCACCAGTGATGCGGCGGGAGTAAAGACCCAGTACTTC
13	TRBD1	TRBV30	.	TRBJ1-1	CAWIAGTGLEAFF	TGTGCCTGGATTGCCGGGACAGGGCTAGAAGCTTTCTTT
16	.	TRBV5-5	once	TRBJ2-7	CASSLEPLQNMYEQYF	TGTGCCAGCAGCTTGGAGCCTTTACAGAATATGTACGAGCAGTACTTC
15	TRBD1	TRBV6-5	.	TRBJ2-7	CASSPGTGVFYEQYF	TGTGCCAGCAGTCCCGGGACAGGGGTTTTTTACGAGCAGTACTTC
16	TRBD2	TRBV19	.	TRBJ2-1	CASSRWAGGPGNEQFF	TGTGCCAGTAGTCGCTGGGCGGGAGGGCCGGGGAATGAGCAGTTCTTC
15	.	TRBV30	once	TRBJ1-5	CAWSSQGALNQPQHF	TGTGCCTGGAGTTCGCAGGGTGCCCTGAATCAGCCCCAGCATTTT
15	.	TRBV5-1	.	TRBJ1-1	CASSPGGGANTEAFF	TGCGCCAGCAGCCCGGGCGGGGGGGCGAACACTGAAGCTTTCTTT
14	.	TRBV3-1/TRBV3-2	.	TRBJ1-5	CASSPAGGGQPQHF	TGTGCCAGCAGCCCGGCGGGGGGCGGTCAGCCCCAGCATTTT
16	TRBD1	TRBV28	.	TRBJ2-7	CASSHSSGTGSYEQYF	TGTGCCAGCAGCCACTCAAGCGGGACAGGGTCCTACGAGCAGTACTTC
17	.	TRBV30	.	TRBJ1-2	CAWSLPLIGGKGYGYTF	TGTGCCTGGAGCCTACCACTAATCGGGGGAAAGGGATATGGCTACACCTTC
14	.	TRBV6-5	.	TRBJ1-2	CASSLRGADEGYTF	TGTGCCAGCAGCCTACGCGGGGCAGATGAGGGCTACACCTTC
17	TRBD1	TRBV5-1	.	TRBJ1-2	CASSLPQRQGGGYGYTF	TGCGCCAGCAGCTTGCCGCAAAGACAGGGGGGCGGCTATGGCTACACCTTC
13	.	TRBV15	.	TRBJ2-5	CATSSSREETQYF	TGTGCCACCAGCAGTAGCCGGGAAGAGACCCAGTACTTC
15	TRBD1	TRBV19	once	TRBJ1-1	CASSNLGQPNTEAFF	TGTGCCAGTAGTAACCTGGGACAGCCGAACACTGAAGCTTTCTTT
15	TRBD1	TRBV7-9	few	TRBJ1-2	CASSLRTGGLNGYTF	TGTGCCAGCAGCTTAAGGACAGGGGGCCTTAATGGCTACACCTTC
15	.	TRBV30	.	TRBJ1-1	CAWRGGLVGNTEAFF	TGTGCCTGGAGGGGGGGTCTAGTGGGGAACACTGAAGCTTTCTTT
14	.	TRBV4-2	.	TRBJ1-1	CASSQENTGTEAFF	TGTGCCAGCAGCCAAGAGAACACGGGCACTGAAGCTTTCTTT
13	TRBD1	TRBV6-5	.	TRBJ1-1	CASSYSRGSEAFF	TGTGCCAGCAGTTACTCCAGGGGGTCTGAAGCTTTCTTT
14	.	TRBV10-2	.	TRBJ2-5	CASSGNRGGETQYF	TGCGCCAGCAGTGGTAATAGGGGGGGAGAGACCCAGTACTTC
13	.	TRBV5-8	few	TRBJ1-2	CASSLKGPGGYTF	TGTGCCAGCAGCTTAAAAGGGCCGGGGGGCTACACCTTC
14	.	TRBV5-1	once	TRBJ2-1	CASSPLSSYNEQFF	TGCGCCAGCAGCCCGTTGAGCTCCTACAATGAGCAGTTCTTC
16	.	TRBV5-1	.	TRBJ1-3	CASSSGMTALGNTIYF	TGCGCCAGCAGCTCCGGAATGACAGCTCTTGGAAACACCATATATTTT
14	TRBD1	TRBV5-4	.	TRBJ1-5	CASSLEGANQPQHF	TGTGCCAGCAGCTTGGAGGGGGCTAATCAGCCCCAGCATTTT
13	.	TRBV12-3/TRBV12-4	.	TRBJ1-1	CASSDDRNTEAFF	TGTGCCAGCAGTGACGACAGGAACACTGAAGCTTTCTTT
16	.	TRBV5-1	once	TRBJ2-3	CASSSILAPLTDTQYF	TGCGCCAGCAGCTCGATCCTAGCTCCTCTTACAGATACGCAGTATTTT